This TCR beta chain was obtained from a study of T cells in Graves' hyperthyroidism and ophthalmopathy. Study-level background: Any treatment followed the collection of peripheral blood at initial diagnosis. Broader study findings: By a 13 V-J model, ophthalmopathy was set apart from stable hyperthyroidism.

V was trimmed by 4 bases and J by 0 bases, leaving 23 bases between them. Per germline, CDR1 MGHRA and CDR2 YSYEKL. The CDR3 runs 19 residues. Out of approximately 9.9 ml of fresh peripheral blood came the PBMCs. This clonotype was seen only a few times. Its target is not known. RNA transcripts yielded amplified TCR beta CDR3 regions. HTBI primers were the set used in a first-round RT-PCR of the TCR CDR3. TCRdb called the multiplex PCR reads again in MiXCR, with one record for every CDR3 protein. Found here are fewer than 650,000 distinct CDR3 sequences, about 15% of them singletons; the top ten hold 3.5% to 4.5%.

The TCR sequence derives from a woman aged 40 to 55 with Graves' ophthalmopathy. Input material: blood. The V and J genes are TRBV4-1 and TRBJ2-3; D is perhaps TRBD1 or TRBD2 (6 bases each). CDR3 in DNA: TGCGCCAGCAGCCGACAGGTTTGGACGGGAGATACTAGCACAGATACGCAGTATTTT. It specifies CASSRQVWTGDTSTDTQYF.